The 7 T cell receptor beta chains in this list originate from one sample, sequenced in a study of blood T cell repertoires in COVID-19. Sequenced by immunoSEQ multiplex PCR; TCRdb stores in-frame clones only, minus some. Seen here are roughly 290,000 clones, 75% to 90% observed once, and the top ten hold 1.7%. Sequences were obtained from PBMCs or T cells enriched from blood (not recorded which). The receptors come from a woman in her thirties or forties who had recovered from COVID-19.

The CDR3 nucleotides are TGCGCCAGCAGCAAGGTAGGGCGGGGACAAGAGACCCAGTACTTC. Protein product: CASSKVGRGQETQYF. V and J are TRBV5-1 and TRBJ2-5; the D gene is possibly TRBD2 (6 bases). The CDR3 is 15 residues long. Germline assignment: CDR1 SGHRS and CDR2 YFSETQ. Trimming pared 4 bases from V and 2 bases from J, leaving 15 bases between.

The rearrangement uses TRBV7-9 and TRBJ2-5; TRBD2 aligns across 14 bases. The CDR3 extends over 15 amino acids. V trimming: 5 bases; J trimming: 5 bases; junction bases outside the gene matches: 4. CDR1 and CDR2 from the germline V gene are SEHNR and FQNEAQ (reference sequence). CDR3 nucleotide sequence: TGTGCCAGCAGCCCGGGACTAGCGGGAGTCGAGACCCAGTACTTC. As protein: CASSPGLAGVETQYF.

J is TRBJ1-2 and V is TRBV20-1; 9 bases match TRBD1. CDR1 is DFQATT, CDR2 SNEGSKA, per germline (reference sequence). V was clipped by 6 bases and J by 3 bases; unmatched bases: 5. This CDR3 contains 13 residues. The CDR3 coding sequence is TGCAGTGCGAGTGGACAGGGGTACTATGGCTACACCTTC. Amino acids: CSASGQGYYGYTF.

The chain uses TRBV15 and TRBJ1-5; TRBD1 agrees at 8 bases. V lost 3 bases, J lost 7 bases, and 2 bases stayed unmatched. This CDR3 region has 13 residues. CDR1 is LNHNV and CDR2 is YYDKDF in the germline V gene (reference sequence). CDR3 amino acids: CATSRDRVQPQHF. CDR3 DNA sequence: TGTGCCACCAGCAGGGACAGGGTACAGCCCCAGCATTTT.

The DNA for the CDR3 is TGTGCCAGCAGCCAAGATCTTTCTTGGACTGCAGATACGCAGTATTTT. As protein: CASSQDLSWTADTQYF. The chain links TRBV3-1 (or the pseudogene TRBV3-2) to TRBJ2-3, with a possible D match to TRBD2 (5 bases). Germline CDR1 reads LGHDT; CDR2 reads YNNKEL (reference sequence). The germline V and J ends were trimmed by 0 bases and 4 bases, with 14 bases remaining between them. This CDR3 contains 16 residues.

This rearrangement joins TRBV7-9 to TRBJ2-1; 7 nucleotides match TRBD1. From germline, CDR1 is SEHNR and CDR2 FQNEAQ (reference sequence). CDR3 length: 13 amino acids. Trimming removed 6 bases from V and 4 bases from J; junction bases left unmatched: 3. As DNA, the CDR3 is TGTGCCAGCAGTTCGGGACAGTACAATGAGCAGTTCTTC. Translating gives CASSSGQYNEQFF.

The chain links TRBV5-1 to TRBJ1-2; 8 bases are a match to TRBD1. CDR1 and CDR2 from the germline V gene are SGHRS and YFSETQ. Trimming cost V 7 bases and J 8 bases; bases outside gene matches: 16. This CDR3 comprises 15 residues. The CDR3 loop is CASRRTGKDYGGYTF. CDR3 nucleotide sequence: TGCGCCAGCCGCCGGACAGGGAAGGATTACGGGGGCTACACCTTC.